The 17 T cell receptor beta chains in this list originate from one sample, sequenced in a study of blood T cells in healthy people across ages. A sample-barcoded 5' primer and a J-beta primer mix were used in a second PCR of about 7 to 11 cycles. TCRdb reprocessed the 5' RACE reads with MiXCR, giving one entry per CDR3 protein. The profile shows hundreds of thousands of distinct CDR3 sequences, about 51% of them singletons. Sequencing was performed on blood. The source of these receptors is a woman of 80 years or more in good health.

This clonotype was found a few times. The V gene is TRBV7-9, the J gene TRBJ2-1, with D tentatively TRBD1 (7 bases). This CDR3 has 14 residues. Trimming stripped 3 bases from V and 7 bases from J, with 13 bases between. Looked up from germline, CDR1 is SEHNR and CDR2 is FQNEAQ (reference sequence). CDR3 region: CASSFPQGGNEQFF. The CDR3 DNA is TGTGCCAGCAGCTTCCCCCAGGGGGGTAATGAGCAGTTCTTC.

The J gene is TRBJ1-5, the V gene TRBV3-1; 7 bases align to TRBD1. J was trimmed by 4 bases and V by 1 base; bases with no gene match: 7. CDR3 length: 16 amino acids. CDR1 LGHDT and CDR2 YNNKEL come from the germline V gene (reference sequence). This chain's CDR3 is CASSQGGAGGNQPQHF. Written as DNA, the CDR3 is TGTGCCAGCAGCCAAGGTGGGGCAGGGGGAAATCAGCCCCAGCATTTT.

The gene calls are TRBV4-1 and TRBJ2-7; TRBD2 agrees at 13 bases. V trimming: 3 bases; J trimming: 2 bases; junction bases outside the gene matches: 13. Germline V lookup: CDR1 MGHRA, CDR2 YSYEKL. The CDR3 totals 19 residues. The CDR3 spells CASSHFTGTSGKNAYEQYF. The CDR3 nucleotides read TGCGCCAGCAGCCACTTTACCGGGACTAGCGGGAAGAATGCCTACGAGCAGTACTTC.

CDR3 DNA sequence: TGCAGTGCTAGCCCGGGTTTCTCTGAAAAACTGTTTTTT. Its translation is CSASPGFSEKLFF. The chain combines TRBV20-1 with TRBJ1-4, with D hard to call. Germline V lookup: CDR1 DFQATT, CDR2 SNEGSKA (reference sequence). The CDR3 is made up of 13 amino acids. V lost 3 bases and J lost 7, with 12 bases in between.

The rearrangement joins TRBV20-1 to TRBJ1-1; tentative D call: TRBD1 (6 bases). Germline V gives CDR1 DFQATT, CDR2 SNEGSKA (reference sequence). V was clipped by 4 bases and J by 1 base, with 7 bases between them. The CDR3 runs 12 residues. CDR3: CSAIRGNTEAFF. The CDR3 nucleotides read TGCAGTGCTATCAGGGGGAACACTGAAGCTTTCTTT.

This clonotype was counted once. The gene calls are TRBV20-1 and TRBJ2-7, with 14 bases aligning to TRBD2. Matching the DNA end better, TRBJ2-5 makes the J call doubtful. CDR1 is DFQATT, CDR2 SNEGSKA, per germline (reference sequence). The CDR3 runs to 18 residues. The CDR3 here is CSARESGLAGGPGETQYF. CDR3 nucleotides: TGCAGTGCTAGAGAGAGTGGACTAGCGGGGGGACCGGGTGAGACCCAGTACTTC.

About this clonotype itself: A clone one base away is much larger, so this may be a read error. The gene calls are TRBV12-3 or TRBV12-4 and TRBJ1-2; D possibly corresponds to TRBD1 (6 bases). V was pared by 6 bases and J by 6 bases, with 14 bases between. The CDR3 is 13 amino acids. The CDR3 loop is CASRPHTGNGYTF. The DNA for the CDR3 is TGTGCCAGCAGACCCCATACAGGGAATGGCTACACCTTC.

J is TRBJ2-7 and V is TRBV27, with 7 nucleotides matching TRBD1. The CDR3 sequence is 14 residues long. Trimming at V came to 3 bases and at J to 2 bases, leaving 4 bases not matched to a gene. Germline values: CDR1 MNHEY, CDR2 SMNVEV (reference sequence). The CDR3 nucleotides are TGTGCCAGCAGTTTCGGGACAGATACCTACGAGCAGTACTTC. Its translation is CASSFGTDTYEQYF.

The rearrangement joins TRBV28 to TRBJ1-6; 7 bases are shared with TRBD1. Germline CDR1 reads MDHEN; CDR2 reads SYDVKM. The trim removed 5 bases at V and 10 bases at J, leaving 11 bases unmatched. The CDR3 sequence is 15 residues long. The CDR3 here is CASSGRGLGKSPLHF. CDR3 bases: TGTGCCAGCAGTGGTAGGGGGCTCGGCAAATCACCCCTCCACTTT.

The chain is built from TRBV29-1 and TRBJ2-1; 7 bases fit TRBD2. Losses at the gene ends were 5 bases for V and 2 bases for J; bases not matched to a gene: 6. The CDR3 runs to 14 residues. Germline CDR1 SQVTM, CDR2 ANQGSEA. DNA for the CDR3: TGCAGCGTTAACGGGGGGTCGACCTACAATGAGCAGTTCTTC. The encoded protein is CSVNGGSTYNEQFF.

V usage is TRBV2 and J usage is TRBJ1-1; tentatively, D is TRBD1 (6 bases). Trimming removed 4 bases at V and 4 bases at J, with 13 bases between. The germline CDR1 and CDR2 sequences are SNHLY and FYNNEI. CDR3 length: 14 amino acids. The CDR3 bases are TGTGCCAGCAGTGTGGAAGGGGGAGGCACTGAAGCTTTCTTT. Amino acid sequence: CASSVEGGGTEAFF.

This chain joins TRBV12-3 or TRBV12-4 and TRBJ2-1; TRBD1 matches 11 bases. V lost 6 bases to trimming and J lost 7 bases; unmatched junction nucleotides: 8. The CDR3 runs 15 residues. CDR3: CASSRQGTGGNEQFF. The CDR3, as DNA: TGTGCCAGCAGCAGGCAGGGGACAGGGGGTAATGAGCAGTTCTTC.

As regards this clonotype: A much bigger clone sits one base away, suggesting this may be a read error. The chain couples TRBV5-7 to TRBJ2-7, with 12 nucleotides matching TRBD2. TRBV5-7 is an ORF for which the function is uncertain. V was clipped by 0 bases and J by 5 bases; unmatched bases: 0. The length of the CDR3 is 14 residues. For the CDR3, the DNA is TGTGCCAGCAGCTTGGCTAGCGGGAGGGACGAGCAGTACTTC. It codes for CASSLASGRDEQYF.

V gene TRBV7-9 combines with J gene TRBJ2-5; 10 bases agree with TRBD2. The germline CDR1 and CDR2 sequences are SEHNR and FQNEAQ (reference sequence). The trim removed 9 bases at V and 1 base at J, leaving 8 bases unmatched. This CDR3 is built from 15 residues. The CDR3 loop reads CASGLAGARQETQYF. CDR3 sequence (DNA): TGTGCCAGTGGGCTAGCGGGAGCCCGCCAAGAGACCCAGTACTTC.

V usage is TRBV27 and J usage is TRBJ1-2, with D uncertain. V was trimmed by 5 bases and J by 5 bases, leaving 15 bases between them. The CDR3 consists of 14 residues. Germline values: CDR1 MNHEY, CDR2 SMNVEV (reference sequence). CDR3 sequence: CASSPLVGTYGYTF. CDR3 bases: TGTGCCAGCAGTCCCCTTGTGGGCACATATGGCTACACCTTC.

This clonotype turned up a few times. This chain uses TRBV2 with TRBJ2-6; 11 positions agree with TRBD2. The CDR3 covers 16 residues. The J segment lost 1 base and the V segment lost 5 bases, leaving 1 base of the junction unmatched. Germline values: CDR1 SNHLY, CDR2 FYNNEI. CDR3 nucleotides: TGTGCCAGCAGTACTAGCGGGGGTTCTGGGGCCAACGTCCTGACTTTC. Its translation: CASSTSGGSGANVLTF.

The chain is built from TRBV29-1 and TRBJ2-6; D is ambiguous. The CDR3 contains 17 residues. Trimming removed 4 bases from V and 0 bases from J, with 16 bases in between. The germline CDR1 and CDR2 sequences are SQVTM and ANQGSEA. The CDR3 DNA reads as TGCAGCGTTGTCATATGGCAGGCCGACTCTGGGGCCAACGTCCTGACTTTC. Translated: CSVVIWQADSGANVLTF. Full variable domain (outside the CDR3, taken from reference TRBV29-1 and TRBJ2-6): SAVISQKPSRDICQRGTSLTIQCQVDSQVTMMFWYRQQPGQSLTLIATANQGSEATYESGFVIDKFPISRPNLTFSTLTVSNMSPEDSSIYLCSVVIWQADSGANVLTFGAGSRLTVL.